This TCR beta chain was retrieved from a study of T cells in Graves' hyperthyroidism and ophthalmopathy. The TCR beta CDR3 regions underwent amplification using RNA transcripts as the source. The HTBI primer set was used in a first-round RT-PCR of the TCR CDR3. MiXCR was run by TCRdb on the multiplex PCR reads, yielding one entry per CDR3 protein. Of hundreds of thousands of distinct CDR3 sequences in the sample, around 21% were seen once. Clinical symptoms, serum thyroxine, TRAb, thyroid ultrasound and orbital computed tomography established diagnosis. Sequences were obtained from blood. The source is a man aged 30 to 45 with Graves' ophthalmopathy.

CDR3 in DNA: TGTGCCAGCAGTATCGGGGCGAGTGTAGAGACCCAGTACTTC. Translating it yields CASSIGASVETQYF. The chain joins TRBV7-9 to TRBJ2-5, with D perhaps being TRBD1 or TRBD2 (5 bases each). The germline V gene has CDR1 SEHNR and CDR2 FQNEAQ (reference sequence). V was clipped by 6 bases and J by 4 bases, with 15 bases between them. The CDR3 has 14 residues.